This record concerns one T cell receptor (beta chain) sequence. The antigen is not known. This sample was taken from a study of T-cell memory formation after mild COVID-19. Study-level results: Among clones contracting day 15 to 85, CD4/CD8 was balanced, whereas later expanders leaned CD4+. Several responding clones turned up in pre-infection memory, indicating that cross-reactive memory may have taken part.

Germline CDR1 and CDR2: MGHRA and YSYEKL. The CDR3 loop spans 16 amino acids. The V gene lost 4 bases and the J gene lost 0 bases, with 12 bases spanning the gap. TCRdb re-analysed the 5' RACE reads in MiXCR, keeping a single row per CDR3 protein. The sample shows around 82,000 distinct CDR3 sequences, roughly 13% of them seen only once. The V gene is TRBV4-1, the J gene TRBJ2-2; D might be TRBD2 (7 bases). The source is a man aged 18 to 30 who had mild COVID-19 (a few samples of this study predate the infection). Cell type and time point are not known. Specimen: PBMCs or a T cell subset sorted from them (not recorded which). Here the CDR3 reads CASSPYGGPNTGELFF. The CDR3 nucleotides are TGCGCCAGCAGCCCCTACGGGGGGCCGAACACCGGGGAGCTGTTTTTT.